The 32 T cell receptor beta chains listed next were all sequenced from one sample in a study of blood T cell repertoires in COVID-19. The protocol was immunoSEQ multiplex PCR, while the TCRdb copy is restricted to in-frame clones and leaves out a portion. The table records some 210,000 clones, around 80% of them present only once. The sequenced sample consisted of peripheral blood. These receptors were collected from a human donor in a cohort sampled during active COVID-19.

The chain links TRBV3-1 (or the pseudogene TRBV3-2) to TRBJ1-1; D is perhaps TRBD1 (5 bases). V was trimmed by 1 base and J by 0 bases, leaving 9 bases between them. The CDR3 consists of 15 residues. Per the germline V gene, CDR1 is LGHDT and CDR2 is YNNKEL (reference sequence). The CDR3 is CASSQAQVMNTEAFF. Here the CDR3 DNA reads TGTGCCAGCAGCCAAGCACAGGTGATGAACACTGAAGCTTTCTTT.

The chain has TRBV3-1 (or the pseudogene TRBV3-2) and TRBJ1-6; D gene uncertain. Trimming stripped 2 bases from V and 8 bases from J, with 10 bases between. The CDR3 contains 14 residues. In germline, CDR1 is LGHDT, CDR2 YNNKEL (reference sequence). In DNA form, the CDR3 reads TGTGCCAGCAGCCAACGGTATACGGATTCACCCCTCCACTTT. The encoded protein is CASSQRYTDSPLHF.

J is TRBJ1-1 and V is TRBV18; D gene unclear. CDR1 and CDR2 (germline): KGHSH, LQKENI. V gave up 3 bases and J gave up 4 bases, with 9 bases separating them. CDR3 length: 13 amino acids. The CDR3 nucleotides are TGTGCCAGCTCACCCAGCGGGAGCACTGAAGCTTTCTTT. Protein: CASSPSGSTEAFF. The full variable domain, in which reference TRBV18 and TRBJ1-1 provide the parts outside the CDR3, is NAGVMQNPRHLVRRRGQEARLRCSPMKGHSHVYWYRQLPEEGLKFMVYLQKENIIDESGMPKERFSAEFPKEGPSILRIQQVVRGDSAAYFCASSPSGSTEAFFGQGTRLTVV.

The rearrangement links TRBV10-3 to TRBJ2-2; 9 bases are shared with TRBD1. After removal of 3 bases from V and 5 bases from J, the junction contained 4 bases not matched to a gene. The CDR3 extends over 15 amino acids. The germline V gene has CDR1 ENHRY and CDR2 SYGVKD. CDR3 nucleotides: TGTGCCATCAGTGAAGGGACAGGGTTGACCGGGGAGCTGTTTTTT. Translating gives CAISEGTGLTGELFF.

This chain's CDR3 is CASSQEGGNSPLHF. The DNA of the CDR3 is TGTGCCAGCAGCCAAGAGGGGGGAAATTCACCCCTCCACTTT. The rearrangement links TRBV3-1 (or the pseudogene TRBV3-2) to TRBJ1-6; a possible D gene is TRBD1 (5 bases). CDR3 length: 14 residues. V shed 0 bases and J shed 7 bases, with 7 bases lying between them. Germline lookup yields CDR1 LGHDT and CDR2 YNNKEL (reference sequence).

The chain couples TRBV7-9 to TRBJ1-1; 9 positions agree with TRBD1. Germline CDR1 SEHNR, CDR2 FQNEAQ (reference sequence). The junction had 5 bases not matched to a gene; V was cut back by 2 bases and J by 7 bases. The CDR3 covers 14 residues. The CDR3 bases are TGTGCCAGCAGCTTATGGGGGGACAGGGATGAAGCTTTCTTT. It is translated as CASSLWGDRDEAFF.

V is TRBV4-1 and J is TRBJ1-3; a weak D match, TRBD1 (6 bases). CDR1 MGHRA and CDR2 YSYEKL come from the germline V gene. V was clipped by 1 base and J by 0 bases, with 19 bases between them. The CDR3 is made up of 19 amino acids. As DNA, the CDR3 is TGCGCCAGCAGCCAAGTCACAGGGCACCGGGGCAGCTCTGGAAACACCATATATTTT. It translates to CASSQVTGHRGSSGNTIYF.

This rearrangement joins TRBV19 to TRBJ2-6; 11 bases map to TRBD2. The CDR3 has 21 residues. CDR1 and CDR2 from the germline V gene are LNHDA and SQIVND (reference sequence). V trimming: 2 bases; J trimming: 0 bases; junction bases outside the gene matches: 12. The CDR3 DNA reads as TGTGCCAGTAGTATACAGGCTAGCGGGGGGTCTCGCCCCTCTGGGGCCAACGTCCTGACTTTC. Its translation is CASSIQASGGSRPSGANVLTF.

V usage is TRBV11-2 and J usage is TRBJ1-2; a weak D match, TRBD1 (6 bases). The V end lost 3 bases, the J end lost 5 bases, and 19 bases lay between the germline ends. The germline gives CDR1 SGHAT, CDR2 FQNNGV. The CDR3 is made up of 16 amino acids. The CDR3 is CASSFDPVEGGYGYTF. CDR3 coding DNA: TGTGCCAGCAGCTTCGACCCGGTGGAGGGGGGGTATGGCTACACCTTC.

In this sample, this clone turned up once. The rearrangement uses TRBV6-5 and TRBJ2-5; 12 bases are shared with TRBD2. From germline, CDR1 is MNHEY and CDR2 SVGAGI. V lost 9 bases and J lost 1; bases outside the gene matches: 3. There are 14 residues in the CDR3. The CDR3 region has the DNA TGTGCCAGTACGACTAGCGGGGGCCAAGAGACCCAGTACTTC. It encodes CASTTSGGQETQYF.

The chain recombines TRBV29-1 with TRBJ2-2; D unclear. CDR1 and CDR2 from the germline V gene are SQVTM and ANQGSEA. V dropped 4 bases and J dropped 4 bases, with 4 bases sitting between them. The CDR3 length is 11 residues. Written as DNA, the CDR3 is TGCAGCGTTGGAGCCACCGGGGAGCTGTTTTTT. As protein: CSVGATGELFF.

This chain uses TRBV4-2 with TRBJ2-2; weak D call: TRBD1 (6 bases). With 0 bases removed from V and 2 bases from J, the gap between germline ends came to 22 bases. The germline gives CDR1 LGHNA, CDR2 YNFKEQ. The CDR3 loop spans 20 amino acids. Here the CDR3 DNA reads TGTGCCAGCAGCCAAGAAGGGCGAGGACAGCTCCATCCAAACACCGGGGAGCTGTTTTTT. As protein: CASSQEGRGQLHPNTGELFF.

The chain couples TRBV7-8 to TRBJ1-1; no clear D gene. The CDR3 is 14 amino acids. Germline V gene data show CDR1 as SGHVS and CDR2 as FQNEAQ. V was pared by 7 bases and J by 6 bases, with 18 bases between. The CDR3 loop is CASTQTRVGAEAFF. The CDR3 DNA follows: TGTGCCAGCACCCAAACGAGGGTTGGCGCTGAAGCTTTCTTT.

This clone was picked up a small number of times. The chain joins TRBV25-1 to TRBJ1-2; 9 positions agree with TRBD1. Unmatched junction bases numbered 7, after V lost 4 bases and J lost 4 bases. The CDR3 runs to 15 residues. Germline CDR1 MGHDK, CDR2 SYGVNS. The CDR3 region is CASSGTGGTRYGYTF. The CDR3 region has the DNA TGTGCCAGCAGTGGTACAGGGGGCACGCGCTATGGCTACACCTTC.

This clone was recorded once. The chain is built from TRBV28 and TRBJ2-7, with D possibly being TRBD1 (6 bases). V was clipped by 7 bases and J by 2 bases, with 15 bases between them. The CDR3 runs to 14 residues. The germline gives CDR1 MDHEN, CDR2 SYDVKM. The CDR3 region is CASNIQTGAYEQYF. The CDR3 nucleotides are TGTGCCAGCAACATTCAGACAGGAGCCTACGAGCAGTACTTC.

J is TRBJ2-7 and V is TRBV28; TRBD1 agrees at 9 bases. The CDR3 length is 14 residues. The ends lost 6 bases at V and 5 bases at J; junction bases unmatched: 8. Germline CDR1 reads MDHEN; CDR2 reads SYDVKM. CDR3 nucleotide sequence: TGTGCCAGCAGCATCGGGACAGGGAACCACGAGCAGTACTTC. Translated: CASSIGTGNHEQYF. The full variable domain, with the rest looked up from reference TRBV28 and TRBJ2-7, is DVKVTQSSRYLVKRTGEKVFLECVQDMDHENMFWYRQDPGLGLRLIYFSYDVKMKEKGDIPEGYSVSREKKERFSLILESASTNQTSMYLCASSIGTGNHEQYFGPGTRLTVT.

V usage is TRBV29-1 and J usage is TRBJ1-1, with TRBD1 identical over 8 bases. The germline CDR1 and CDR2 sequences are SQVTM and ANQGSEA. There are 13 residues in the CDR3. Germline trimming cut 4 bases from V and 1 base from J; bases unmatched to any gene: 2. CDR3 sequence (DNA): TGCAGCGTTGTTCAGGGGGCGAACACTGAAGCTTTCTTT. Its translation is CSVVQGANTEAFF.

This chain uses TRBV6-6 with TRBJ2-7, with 10 bases identical to TRBD1. The CDR3 extends over 18 amino acids. The junction had 17 bases not matched to a gene; V was cut back by 5 bases and J by 4 bases. Germline-derived CDR1 and CDR2 are MNHNY and SVGAGI (reference sequence). DNA for the CDR3: TGTGCCAGCAGTCCTCAGGCGACAGGGGGCCAGTTCGGGTACGAGCAGTACGTC. Translation: CASSPQATGGQFGYEQYV.

V is TRBV5-1 and J is TRBJ2-3; D unresolved. The CDR3 loop spans 15 amino acids. Looked up from germline, CDR1 is SGHRS and CDR2 is YFSETQ. With 0 bases removed from V and 2 bases from J, the gap between germline ends came to 10 bases. The CDR3 spells CASSLESRHTDTQYF. The CDR3 DNA is TGCGCCAGCAGCTTGGAAAGCCGCCACACAGATACGCAGTATTTT.

This sequence joins TRBV21-1 and TRBJ2-1; the D call of TRBD1 is as the table states it, not checked on the DNA. TRBV21-1 is described as a pseudogene. CDR3 length: 18 residues. CDR3 sequence (DNA): TGTGCCAGCAGCAAAGTGACCCGGACAGACCCACCCTACAATGAGCAGTTCTTC. Translation gives CASSKVTRTDPPYNEQFF.

The CDR3: CASSLAPGGEGEQFF. The CDR3 bases are TGCGCCAGCAGCTTGGCCCCGGGCGGGGAGGGTGAGCAGTTCTTC. The chain combines TRBV5-1 with TRBJ2-1; 7 nucleotides align to TRBD2. The CDR3 totals 15 residues. Per germline, CDR1 SGHRS and CDR2 YFSETQ. J was trimmed by 9 bases and V by 0 bases; bases with no gene match: 9.

The CDR3 spells CASSYVIGRLRRGYTF. The CDR3 DNA follows: TGTGCCAGCAGTTACGTAATAGGGAGGCTTCGTAGGGGCTACACCTTC. This rearrangement joins TRBV6-5 to TRBJ1-2, with unresolved D. Germline CDR1 is MNHEY and CDR2 is SVGAGI. CDR3 length: 16 amino acids. V was clipped by 2 bases and J by 8 bases, with 21 bases between them.

The J gene is TRBJ2-1, the V gene TRBV5-1; 12 positions agree with TRBD2. Germline trimming cut 4 bases from V and 6 bases from J; bases unmatched to any gene: 2. The CDR3 contains 14 residues. Germline assignment: CDR1 SGHRS and CDR2 YFSETQ. In DNA form, the CDR3 reads TGCGCCAGCAGCGTGACTAGCGGGGGCAATGAGCAGTTCTTC. Amino acid sequence: CASSVTSGGNEQFF.

The chain couples TRBV5-1 to TRBJ2-2; TRBD1 is a possible D gene (6 bases). Germline CDR1 is SGHRS and CDR2 is YFSETQ. Trimming removed 0 bases at V and 5 bases at J, with 11 bases between. This CDR3 contains 15 residues. CDR3 DNA sequence: TGCGCCAGCAGCTTGGTCCAGGGGTATACCGGGGAGCTGTTTTTT. As protein: CASSLVQGYTGELFF.

Notes on this clone: The junction does not match germline at one end; this may be a read error. This chain links TRBV6-2 or TRBV6-3 with TRBJ2-3, with a weak D call TRBD1 (5 bases). CDR3 length: 13 amino acids. CDR1 and CDR2 (germline): MNHEY, SVGEGT. The CDR3 loop is CASSPLTDADISF. Written as DNA, the CDR3 is TGTGCCAGCAGTCCGCTGACTGATGCGGACATTTCTTTT.

The chain recombines TRBV27 with TRBJ2-6; perhaps TRBD1 as D (5 bases). The V end was cut by 6 bases, the J end by 0 bases, with 9 bases between. CDR1 and CDR2 from the germline V gene are MNHEY and SMNVEV (reference sequence). This CDR3 is built from 15 residues. This chain's CDR3 is CASRPDSSGANVLTF. CDR3 DNA sequence: TGTGCCAGCAGACCCGACAGCTCTGGGGCCAACGTCCTGACTTTC.

This chain uses TRBV7-8 with TRBJ1-6; 8 nucleotides align to TRBD1. The V and J ends lost 5 bases and 8 bases, in that order; junction bases with no gene match: 14. The germline gives CDR1 SGHVS, CDR2 FQNEAQ. This CDR3 contains 17 residues. CDR3 loop: CASSQMEQGAKDSPLHF. The CDR3 DNA sequence: TGTGCCAGCAGCCAGATGGAGCAGGGGGCGAAAGATTCACCCCTCCACTTT.

This chain connects TRBV6-5 to TRBJ2-1, with 7 bases matching TRBD2. This CDR3 is built from 14 residues. The V and J ends lost 6 bases and 5 bases, in that order; junction bases with no gene match: 7. CDR1 is MNHEY and CDR2 is SVGAGI in the germline V gene. The CDR3 nucleotides are TGTGCCAGCAGCCGACGTAGCGGGCACAATGAGCAGTTCTTC. Encoded protein: CASSRRSGHNEQFF.

The genes are TRBV7-9 and TRBJ1-5, with 9 bases fitting TRBD1. CDR3 length equals 17 residues. Germline trimming cut 5 bases from V and 5 bases from J; bases unmatched to any gene: 13. Germline V gives CDR1 SEHNR, CDR2 FQNEAQ (reference sequence). Here the CDR3 reads CASSQISGTGFDQPQHF. The CDR3 bases are TGTGCCAGCAGCCAAATCTCCGGGACAGGGTTCGATCAGCCCCAGCATTTT.

CDR3 in amino acids: CASSSRENYGYTF. In DNA form, the CDR3 reads TGTGCCAGCAGTTCCCGGGAAAACTATGGCTACACCTTC. The chain combines TRBV6-5 with TRBJ1-2; D remains ambiguous. V dropped 4 bases and J dropped 2 bases, with 8 bases sitting between them. Germline V gene data show CDR1 as MNHEY and CDR2 as SVGAGI. The CDR3 sequence is 13 residues long.

The chain couples TRBV10-3 to TRBJ2-1, with TRBD1 matching 8 bases. The germline gives CDR1 ENHRY, CDR2 SYGVKD. V was clipped by 2 bases and J by 4 bases; unmatched bases: 7. The CDR3 is 16 amino acids. The CDR3 DNA is TGTGCCATCAGTGAGGAGGGGACAGGCTGGTACAATGAGCAGTTCTTC. Its protein product is CAISEEGTGWYNEQFF.

This chain connects TRBV9 to TRBJ2-2; 12 bases map to TRBD1. The junction had 11 bases not matched to a gene; V was cut back by 2 bases and J by 6 bases. The CDR3 has 18 amino acids. Germline CDR1 reads SGDLS; CDR2 reads YYNGEE. Here the CDR3 reads CASSVGIGGQGAPGELFF. The CDR3 DNA follows: TGTGCCAGCAGCGTGGGTATCGGGGGACAGGGGGCTCCCGGGGAGCTGTTTTTT.